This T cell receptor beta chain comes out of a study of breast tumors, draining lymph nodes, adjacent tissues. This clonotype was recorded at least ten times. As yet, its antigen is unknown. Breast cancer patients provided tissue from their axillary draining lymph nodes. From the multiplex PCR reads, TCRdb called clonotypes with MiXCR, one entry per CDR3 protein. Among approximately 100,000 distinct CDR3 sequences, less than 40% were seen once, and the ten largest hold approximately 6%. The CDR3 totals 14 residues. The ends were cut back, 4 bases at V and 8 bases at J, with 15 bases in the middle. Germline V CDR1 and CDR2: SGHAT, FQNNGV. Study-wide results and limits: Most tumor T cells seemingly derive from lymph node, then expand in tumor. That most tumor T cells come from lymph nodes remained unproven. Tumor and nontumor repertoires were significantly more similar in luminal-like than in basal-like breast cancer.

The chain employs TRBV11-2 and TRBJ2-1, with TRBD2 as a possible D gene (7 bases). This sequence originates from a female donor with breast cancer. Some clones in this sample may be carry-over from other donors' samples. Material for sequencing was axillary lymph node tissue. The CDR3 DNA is TGTGCCAGCAGCTGGGGGGGCCGTATCGATGAGCAGTTCTTC. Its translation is CASSWGGRIDEQFF. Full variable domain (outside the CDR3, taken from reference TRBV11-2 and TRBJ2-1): EAGVAQSPRYKIIEKRQSVAFWCNPISGHATLYWYQQILGQGPKLLIQFQNNGVVDDSQLPKDRFSAERLKGVDSTLKIQPAKLEDSAVYLCASSWGGRIDEQFFGPGTRLTVL.